This TCR beta chain was observed in a study of blood T cell repertoires in COVID-19. Whole-study context: PBMCs, B-cell-depleted T cells, or T cells were the source of the cDNA or gDNA that made up the material.

Per the authors' pipeline: From reference gene primer amplification, estimates of nucleated cell counts were derived. TCRdb's copy holds only in-frame clones and misses some; the assay was immunoSEQ multiplex PCR. Clonal size and the V and J genes are those of that table, whereas D and trimming came from the DNA. Of 200,000 to 300,000 clones listed, 88% were seen once; the top ten hold less than 5%. This CDR3 is 17 amino acids long. The trim removed 0 bases at V and 0 bases at J, leaving 1 base unmatched. Germline V gene data show CDR1 as MNHEY and CDR2 as SVGEGT. The sequenced material came from peripheral blood. The chain carries TRBV6-2 or TRBV6-3 and TRBJ2-1; 11 bases match TRBD2. This clonotype was obtained from a man aged 55 to 69 who had recovered from COVID-19. CDR3 in amino acids: CASSYSLAGGSYNEQFF. CDR3 DNA sequence: TGTGCCAGCAGTTACTCCCTAGCGGGGGGCTCCTACAATGAGCAGTTCTTC.